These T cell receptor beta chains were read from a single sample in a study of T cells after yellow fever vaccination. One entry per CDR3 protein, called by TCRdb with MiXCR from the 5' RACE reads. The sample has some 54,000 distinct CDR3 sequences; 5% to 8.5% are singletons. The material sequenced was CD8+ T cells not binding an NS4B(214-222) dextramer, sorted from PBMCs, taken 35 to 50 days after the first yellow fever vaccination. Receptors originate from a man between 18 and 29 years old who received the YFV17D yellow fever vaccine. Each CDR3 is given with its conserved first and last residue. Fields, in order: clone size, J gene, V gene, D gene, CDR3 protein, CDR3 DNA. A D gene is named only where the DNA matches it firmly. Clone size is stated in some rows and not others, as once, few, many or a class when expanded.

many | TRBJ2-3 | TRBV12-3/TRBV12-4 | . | CASSLGGLDTQYF | TGTGCCAGCAGTTTAGGGGGGTTAGATACGCAGTATTTT
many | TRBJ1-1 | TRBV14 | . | CASSPALGDTEAFF | TGTGCCAGCAGCCCCGCCTTGGGAGACACTGAAGCTTTCTTT
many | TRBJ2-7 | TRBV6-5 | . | CASSWDPSYEQYF | TGTGCCAGCAGTTGGGACCCCTCCTACGAGCAGTACTTC
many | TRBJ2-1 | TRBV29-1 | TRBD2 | CSAGRAGRSEQFF | TGCAGCGCGGGGAGGGCCGGGCGGAGTGAGCAGTTCTTC
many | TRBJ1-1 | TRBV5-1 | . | CASSPYGDTEAFF | TGCGCCAGCAGCCCCTACGGGGACACTGAAGCTTTCTTT
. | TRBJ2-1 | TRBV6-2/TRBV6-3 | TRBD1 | CASSYRQGAFNEQFF | TGTGCCAGCAGTTATAGACAGGGGGCCTTCAATGAGCAGTTCTTC
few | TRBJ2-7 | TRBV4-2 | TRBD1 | CASSQPYRGHYEQYF | TGTGCCAGCAGCCAACCTTACAGGGGGCATTACGAGCAGTACTTC
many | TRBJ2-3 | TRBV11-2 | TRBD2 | CASSLGSSGALSTDTQYF | TGTGCCAGCAGCTTAGGTAGTAGCGGGGCTCTCAGCACAGATACGCAGTATTTT
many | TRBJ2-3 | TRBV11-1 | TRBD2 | CASSFANHQSPSGGASDTQYF | TGTGCCAGCAGCTTTGCGAACCACCAGTCCCCTAGCGGGGGGGCGTCAGATACGCAGTATTTT
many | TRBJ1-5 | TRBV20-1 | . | CSARGRPLFLGSDQPQHF | TGCAGTGCTAGAGGCCGACCCCTATTTCTGGGGTCGGATCAGCCCCAGCATTTT
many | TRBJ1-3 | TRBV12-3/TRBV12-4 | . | CASTLETSGNTIYF | TGTGCCAGCACCCTCGAGACCTCTGGAAACACCATATATTTT
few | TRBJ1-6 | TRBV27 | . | CASSLGSAPLHF | TGTGCCAGCAGTTTAGGTTCTGCACCCCTCCACTTT
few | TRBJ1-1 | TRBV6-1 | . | CASSQTGSLNTEAFF | TGTGCCAGCAGTCAGACAGGCTCCTTGAACACTGAAGCTTTCTTT
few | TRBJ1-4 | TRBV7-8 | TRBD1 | CASSGGTGDGEKLFF | TGTGCCAGCAGCGGAGGGACAGGGGATGGCGAAAAACTGTTTTTT
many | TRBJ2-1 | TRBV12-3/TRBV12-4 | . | CASSSYRLTGFF | TGTGCCAGCAGTTCCTACAGGTTAACGGGGTTCTTC
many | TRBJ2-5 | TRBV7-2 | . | CASSLAGGPSRTQYF | TGTGCCAGCAGCTTAGCGGGGGGCCCCTCCAGGACCCAGTACTTC
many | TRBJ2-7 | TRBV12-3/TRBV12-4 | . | CASSLVAGFYEQYF | TGTGCCAGCAGTTTAGTCGCAGGCTTCTACGAGCAGTACTTC
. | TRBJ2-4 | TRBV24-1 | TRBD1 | CAGPTGGTKNIQYF | TGTGCCGGCCCAACAGGGGGCACAAAAAACATTCAGTACTTC
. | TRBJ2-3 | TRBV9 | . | CASSGLGGGSTDTQYF | TGTGCCAGCAGCGGTTTAGGGGGGGGGAGCACAGATACGCAGTATTTT
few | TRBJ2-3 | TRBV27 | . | CASSPPTDTQYF | TGTGCCAGCAGCCCGCCCACCGATACGCAGTATTTT
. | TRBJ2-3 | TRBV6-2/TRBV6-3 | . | CASRGLISMPTSTQYF | TGTGCCAGCAGGGGGCTGATCTCAATGCCGACCTCGACGCAGTATTTT
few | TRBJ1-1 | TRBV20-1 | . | CSASEGAEGTEAFF | TGCAGTGCTAGCGAGGGCGCGGAGGGGACTGAAGCTTTCTTT
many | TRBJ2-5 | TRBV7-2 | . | CASSLARLSEETQYF | TGTGCCAGCAGCTTAGCGCGGTTATCGGAAGAGACCCAGTACTTC
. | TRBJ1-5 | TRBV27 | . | CASTLFGAAQPQHF | TGTGCCAGCACCCTTTTCGGGGCGGCCCAGCCCCAGCATTTT
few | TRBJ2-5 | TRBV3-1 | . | CASSQDDQAYDRETQYF | TGTGCCAGCAGCCAAGATGACCAGGCCTATGATCGCGAGACCCAGTACTTC
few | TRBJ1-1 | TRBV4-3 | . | CASSQDGGGEAFF | TGCGCCAGCAGCCAAGATGGGGGGGGCGAAGCTTTCTTT
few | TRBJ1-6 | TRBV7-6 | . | CASSSGKRTNSPLHF | TGTGCCAGCAGCTCCGGCAAACGCACCAATTCACCCCTCCACTTT
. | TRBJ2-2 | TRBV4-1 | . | CASSQASRPNTGELFF | TGCGCCAGCAGCCAAGCATCCCGACCGAACACCGGGGAGCTGTTTTTT
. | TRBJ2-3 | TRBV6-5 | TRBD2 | CASSYGGGTDTQYF | TGTGCCAGCAGTTACGGGGGGGGCACAGATACGCAGTATTTT
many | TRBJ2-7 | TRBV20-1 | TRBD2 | CSARSGGEDHEQYF | TGCAGTGCTAGGTCCGGGGGGGAGGATCACGAGCAGTACTTC
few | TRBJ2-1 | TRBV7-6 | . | CASSDDAGGLQNEQFF | TGTGCCAGCAGCGACGACGCCGGGGGGCTTCAGAATGAGCAGTTCTTC
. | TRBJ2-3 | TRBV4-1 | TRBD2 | CASSQEGLGPDTQYF | TGCGCCAGCAGCCAAGAGGGACTAGGTCCAGATACGCAGTATTTT
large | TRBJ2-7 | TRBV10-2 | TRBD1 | CASMTGHSYEQYF | TGCGCCAGCATGACAGGGCACTCCTACGAGCAGTACTTC
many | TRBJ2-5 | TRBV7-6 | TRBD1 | CASTLGQGEEWNKTETQYF | TGTGCCAGCACCCTAGGACAGGGGGAGGAATGGAACAAGACGGAGACCCAGTACTTC
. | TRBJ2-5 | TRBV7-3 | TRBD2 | CASSAGTSGTGETQYF | TGTGCCAGCAGCGCGGGGACTAGCGGGACCGGGGAGACCCAGTACTTC
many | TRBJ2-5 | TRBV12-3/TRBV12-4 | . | CASSLIGAKEGETQYF | TGTGCCAGCAGTTTAATCGGGGCTAAAGAGGGAGAGACCCAGTACTTC
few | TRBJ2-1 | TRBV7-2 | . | CASSLGPRSGFYYNEQFF | TGTGCCAGCAGCTTAGGGCCTCGCTCGGGCTTTTACTACAATGAGCAGTTCTTC
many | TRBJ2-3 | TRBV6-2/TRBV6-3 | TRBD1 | CASSHGAGGRTDTQYF | TGTGCCAGCAGCCACGGGGCAGGGGGCAGGACAGATACGCAGTATTTT
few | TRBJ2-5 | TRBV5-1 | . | CASSLVAETQYF | TGCGCCAGCAGCTTAGTTGCAGAGACCCAGTACTTC
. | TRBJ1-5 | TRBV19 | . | CASTTWGNQPQHF | TGTGCCAGTACCACCTGGGGCAATCAGCCCCAGCATTTT
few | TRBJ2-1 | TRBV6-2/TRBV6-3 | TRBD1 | CASSYTFTGDEQFF | TGTGCCAGCAGTTACACTTTTACAGGGGATGAGCAGTTCTTC
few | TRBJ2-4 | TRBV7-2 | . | CASSTVRSAQYF | TGTGCCAGCAGCACGGTGAGAAGTGCTCAGTACTTC
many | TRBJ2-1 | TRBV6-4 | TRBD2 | CASSPTSDNEQFF | TGTGCCAGCAGTCCGACTAGCGACAATGAGCAGTTCTTC
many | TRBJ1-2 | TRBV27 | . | CASSFSGDYGYTF | TGTGCCAGCAGTTTTTCGGGGGACTATGGCTACACCTTC